These T cell receptor beta chains were read from a single sample in a study of shared clonotypes between healthy human individuals. Assay used: immunoSEQ multiplex PCR; TCRdb lists only in-frame clones, some missing. The table lists 2,500,000 or so clones, less than 95% of them singletons. The sample consisted of naive CD4+ T cells from PBMCs. The receptors come from a man younger than 35 in good health. Some clones in this sample may be carry-over from other donors' samples. Each CDR3 is given with its conserved first and last residue. Each record gives: clone size, J gene, D gene, V gene, CDR3 protein, CDR3 DNA. A D gene is named only where the DNA matches it firmly. Rows may omit the clone size; those that give it use once, few, many or a size class.

.,TRBJ1-3,TRBD1,TRBV9,CASGGQAGNTIYF,TGTGCCAGCGGGGGACAGGCTGGAAACACCATATATTTT
once,TRBJ2-7,.,TRBV7-2,CAIRGGTYEQYF,TGTGCCATCAGGGGAGGGACCTACGAGCAGTACTTC
.,TRBJ2-7,.,TRBV6-5,CASWDGTYEQYF,TGTGCCAGCTGGGACGGAACCTACGAGCAGTACTTC
.,TRBJ1-3,.,TRBV4-2,CASSQGSGNTIYF,TGTGCCAGCAGCCAGGGTAGTGGAAACACCATATATTTT
.,TRBJ1-5,.,TRBV6-1,CASSVNAPGEGFNQPQHF,TGTGCCAGCAGTGTAAATGCCCCGGGGGAGGGTTTCAATCAGCCCCAGCATTTT
once,TRBJ2-3,.,TRBV6-6,CASSYATATDTQYF,TGTGCCAGCAGTTATGCAACGGCCACAGATACGCAGTATTTT
.,TRBJ2-1,TRBD2,TRBV28,CASRPVGTSGRHNEQFF,TGTGCCAGCAGACCCGTCGGGACTAGCGGGAGGCACAATGAGCAGTTCTTC
.,TRBJ1-1,.,TRBV19,CASSMGTEAFF,TGTGCCAGTAGTATGGGCACTGAAGCTTTCTTT
.,TRBJ1-1,.,TRBV9,CASSVAAGSTEAFF,TGTGCCAGCAGCGTAGCTGCAGGGTCCACTGAAGCTTTCTTT
few,TRBJ1-5,.,TRBV6-1,CASREGPRSNQPQHF,TGTGCCAGCAGAGAGGGTCCAAGGAGCAATCAGCCCCAGCATTTT
.,TRBJ2-7,TRBD2,TRBV7-2,CASSEAGTSGYEQYF,TGTGCCAGCAGCGAAGCCGGGACTAGCGGATACGAGCAGTACTTC
.,TRBJ2-5,.,TRBV18,CASSPGLRETQYF,TGTGCCAGCTCACCCGGATTGCGGGAGACCCAGTACTTC
once,TRBJ2-1,TRBD2,TRBV7-3,CASSLTGGASYNEQFF,TGTGCCAGCAGCTTAACGGGAGGGGCGTCCTACAATGAGCAGTTCTTC
.,TRBJ2-3,.,TRBV6-6,CASSLRESTDTQYF,TGTGCCAGCAGCCTCAGGGAAAGCACAGATACGCAGTATTTT
.,TRBJ2-7,.,TRBV5-1,CASSLGRGAIYEQYF,TGCGCCAGCAGCTTGGGACGGGGAGCCATCTACGAGCAGTACTTC
.,TRBJ2-7,TRBD1,TRBV19,CASQKGQGSVYEQYF,TGTGCCAGTCAGAAGGGACAGGGGTCAGTATACGAGCAGTACTTC
.,TRBJ2-2,.,TRBV6-5,CASSYRLTTGELFF,TGTGCCAGCAGTTACAGGTTAACAACCGGGGAGCTGTTTTTT
.,TRBJ1-5,.,TRBV5-1,CASSLRGDDQPQHF,TGCGCCAGCAGCTTGAGAGGGGATGATCAGCCCCAGCATTTT
.,TRBJ2-1,TRBD2,TRBV4-2,CASSQDASGGRNEQFF,TGTGCCAGCAGCCAAGATGCCAGCGGGGGCCGCAATGAGCAGTTCTTC
.,TRBJ2-3,TRBD2,TRBV10-3,CAISEGLAGNTDTQYF,TGTGCCATCAGTGAGGGGCTAGCGGGGAACACAGATACGCAGTATTTT
.,TRBJ2-2,TRBD2,TRBV5-5,CASSSLPGLVISGELFF,TGTGCCAGCAGTTCCCTTCCGGGACTAGTAATCAGCGGGGAGCTGTTTTTT
once,TRBJ2-3,TRBD1,TRBV7-2,CASSLGGTADTQYF,TGTGCCAGCAGCTTAGGAGGGACAGCAGATACGCAGTATTTT
once,TRBJ2-1,.,TRBV5-1,CASSYDRTYNEQFF,TGCGCCAGCAGTTACGACAGGACTTACAATGAGCAGTTCTTC
.,TRBJ1-2,.,TRBV19,CASSTAAQYYGYTF,TGTGCCAGTAGTACGGCAGCCCAGTACTATGGCTACACCTTC
.,TRBJ1-1,.,TRBV5-4,CASSYPGEGLLAFF,TGTGCCAGCAGCTATCCTGGGGAAGGACTTTTAGCTTTCTTT
.,TRBJ1-2,.,TRBV30,CAWILQGLNYGYTF,TGTGCCTGGATACTACAGGGCCTTAACTATGGCTACACCTTC
.,TRBJ1-1,.,TRBV5-1,CASSPFQGSGTEAFF,TGCGCCAGCAGCCCGTTCCAGGGGTCGGGCACTGAAGCTTTCTTT
.,TRBJ1-4,.,TRBV18,CASSPQVRGGNEKLFF,TGTGCCAGCTCACCACAGGTCCGGGGAGGTAATGAAAAACTGTTTTTT
.,TRBJ2-7,.,TRBV27,CASSTLLRAYEQYF,TGTGCCAGCAGTACTCTATTACGCGCCTACGAGCAGTACTTC
.,TRBJ2-7,.,TRBV10-1,CASSDQRIPSSYEQYF,TGCGCCAGCAGTGATCAGCGCATCCCGAGCTCCTACGAGCAGTACTTC
.,TRBJ2-5,TRBD2,TRBV4-1,CASSAGRTSGVGGETQYF,TGCGCCAGCAGCGCCGGGCGGACTAGCGGGGTGGGGGGAGAGACCCAGTACTTC
.,TRBJ2-7,TRBD2,TRBV2,CASRDAGGLYEQYF,TGTGCCAGCAGGGATGCGGGAGGACTCTACGAGCAGTACTTC
.,TRBJ2-3,.,TRBV28,CASGQKQGRDTQYF,TGTGCCAGCGGCCAAAAACAGGGAAGAGATACGCAGTATTTT